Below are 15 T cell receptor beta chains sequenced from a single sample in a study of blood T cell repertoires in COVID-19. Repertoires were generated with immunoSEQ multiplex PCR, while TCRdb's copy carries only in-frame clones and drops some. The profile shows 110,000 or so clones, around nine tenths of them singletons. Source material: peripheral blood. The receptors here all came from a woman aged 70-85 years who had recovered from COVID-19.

The CDR3 nucleotides read TGTGCCTGGAGTGTATTTGGACTAGCGCTCGTCGAGCAGTACTTC. This translates into CAWSVFGLALVEQYF. The gene calls are TRBV30 and TRBJ2-7, with TRBD2 matching over 9 bases. Looked up from germline, CDR1 is GTSNPN and CDR2 is SVGIG (reference sequence). The CDR3 has 15 amino acids. Trimming removed 0 bases from V and 6 bases from J; junction bases left unmatched: 9.

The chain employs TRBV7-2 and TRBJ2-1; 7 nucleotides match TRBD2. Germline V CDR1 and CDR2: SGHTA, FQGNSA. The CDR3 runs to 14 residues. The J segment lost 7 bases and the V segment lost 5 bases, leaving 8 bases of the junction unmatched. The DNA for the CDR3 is TGTGCCAGCAGCCACGGGACTACGAGGAATGAGCAGTTCTTC. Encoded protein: CASSHGTTRNEQFF. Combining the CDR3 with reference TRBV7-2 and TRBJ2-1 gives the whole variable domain GAGVSQSPSNKVTEKGKDVELRCDPISGHTALYWYRQSLGQGLEFLIYFQGNSAPDKSGLPSDRFSAERTGGSVSTLTIQRTQQEDSAVYLCASSHGTTRNEQFFGPGTRLTVL.

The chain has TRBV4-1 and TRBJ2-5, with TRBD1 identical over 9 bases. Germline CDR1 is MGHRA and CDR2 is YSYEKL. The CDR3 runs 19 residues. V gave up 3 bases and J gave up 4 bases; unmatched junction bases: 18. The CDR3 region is CASSHRRPPGTGWGETQYF. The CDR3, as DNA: TGCGCCAGCAGCCACCGCCGCCCCCCCGGGACAGGGTGGGGAGAGACCCAGTACTTC.

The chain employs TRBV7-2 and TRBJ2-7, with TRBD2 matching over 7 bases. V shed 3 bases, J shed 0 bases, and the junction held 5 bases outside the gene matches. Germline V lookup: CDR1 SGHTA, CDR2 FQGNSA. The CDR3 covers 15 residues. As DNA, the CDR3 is TGTGCCAGCAGCTTCGGGGACTACTCCTCCTACGAGCAGTACTTC. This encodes CASSFGDYSSYEQYF.

The chain's CDR3 is CASSYRTPKETQYF. CDR3 bases: TGTGCCAGCAGCTACCGGACACCAAAAGAGACCCAGTACTTC. The chain couples TRBV7-9 to TRBJ2-5; D perhaps matches TRBD1 (5 bases). This CDR3 is 14 amino acids long. Germline V gene sequence: CDR1 SEHNR, CDR2 FQNEAQ (reference sequence). V dropped 4 bases and J dropped 3 bases, with 12 bases sitting between them.

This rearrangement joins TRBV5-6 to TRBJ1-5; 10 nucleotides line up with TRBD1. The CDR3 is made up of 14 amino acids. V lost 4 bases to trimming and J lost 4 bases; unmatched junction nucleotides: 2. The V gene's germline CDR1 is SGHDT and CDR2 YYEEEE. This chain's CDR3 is CASSPGQGNQPQHF. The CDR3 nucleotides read TGTGCCAGCAGCCCGGGACAGGGGAATCAGCCCCAGCATTTT.

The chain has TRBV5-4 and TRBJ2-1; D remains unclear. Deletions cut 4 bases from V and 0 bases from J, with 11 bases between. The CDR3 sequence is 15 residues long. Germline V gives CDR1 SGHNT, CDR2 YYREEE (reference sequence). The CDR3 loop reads CASSDGSSSYNEQFF. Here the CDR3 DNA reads TGTGCCAGCAGCGACGGGTCTAGCTCCTACAATGAGCAGTTCTTC.

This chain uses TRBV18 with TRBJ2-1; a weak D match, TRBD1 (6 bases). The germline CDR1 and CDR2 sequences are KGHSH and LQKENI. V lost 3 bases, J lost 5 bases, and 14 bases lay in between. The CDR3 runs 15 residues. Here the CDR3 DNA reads TGTGCCAGCTCACCCCTGGGGCAGGGGAACAATGAGCAGTTCTTC. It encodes CASSPLGQGNNEQFF.

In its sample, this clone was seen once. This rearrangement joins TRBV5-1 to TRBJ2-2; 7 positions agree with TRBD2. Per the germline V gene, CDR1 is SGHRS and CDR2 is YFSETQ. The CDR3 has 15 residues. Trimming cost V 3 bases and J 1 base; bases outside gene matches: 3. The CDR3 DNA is TGCGCCAGCAGCTACGTAGCGGGGAACACCGGGGAGCTGTTTTTT. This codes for CASSYVAGNTGELFF.

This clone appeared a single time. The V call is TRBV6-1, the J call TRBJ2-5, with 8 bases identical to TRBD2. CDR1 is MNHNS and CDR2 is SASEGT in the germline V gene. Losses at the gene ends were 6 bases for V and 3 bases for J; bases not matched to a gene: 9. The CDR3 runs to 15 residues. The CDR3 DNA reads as TGTGCCAGCAGGAGGTATTTAGCGGGGAAAGAGACCCAGTACTTC. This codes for CASRRYLAGKETQYF.

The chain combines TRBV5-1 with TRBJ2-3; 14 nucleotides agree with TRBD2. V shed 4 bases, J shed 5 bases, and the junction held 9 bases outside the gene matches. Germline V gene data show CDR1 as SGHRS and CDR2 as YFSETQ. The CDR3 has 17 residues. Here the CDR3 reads CASSGRRGTSGGDTQYF. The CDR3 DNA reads TGCGCCAGCAGCGGGCGGCGTGGGACTAGCGGGGGAGATACGCAGTATTTT.

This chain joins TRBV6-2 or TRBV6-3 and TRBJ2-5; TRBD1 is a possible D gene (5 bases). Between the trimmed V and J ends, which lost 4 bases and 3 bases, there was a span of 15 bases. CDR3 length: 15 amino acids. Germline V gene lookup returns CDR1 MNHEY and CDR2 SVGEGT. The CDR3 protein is CASSSRRGGEETQYF. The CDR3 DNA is TGTGCCAGCAGTTCCCGTAGGGGCGGCGAAGAGACCCAGTACTTC.

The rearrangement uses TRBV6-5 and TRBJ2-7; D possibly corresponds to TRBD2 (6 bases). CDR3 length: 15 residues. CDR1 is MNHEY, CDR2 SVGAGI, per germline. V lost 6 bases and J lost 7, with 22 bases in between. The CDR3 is CASSSSVQMLGEQYF. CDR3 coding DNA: TGTGCCAGCAGCTCTAGCGTTCAAATGCTCGGGGAGCAGTACTTC.

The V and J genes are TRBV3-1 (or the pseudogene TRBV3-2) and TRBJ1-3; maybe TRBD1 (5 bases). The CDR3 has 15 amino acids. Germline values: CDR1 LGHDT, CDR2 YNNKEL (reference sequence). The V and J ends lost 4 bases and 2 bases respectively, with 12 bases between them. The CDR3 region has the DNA TGTGCCAGCAGCCGGGGGGAATCGACTGGAAACACCATATATTTT. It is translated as CASSRGESTGNTIYF.

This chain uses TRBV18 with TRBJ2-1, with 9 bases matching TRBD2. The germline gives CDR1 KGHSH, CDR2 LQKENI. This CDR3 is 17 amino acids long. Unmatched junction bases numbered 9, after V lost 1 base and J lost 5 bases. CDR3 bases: TGTGCCAGCTCACCACGAAGAGCGGGAGGAATGGACAATGAGCAGTTCTTC. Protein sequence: CASSPRRAGGMDNEQFF.